The following is a T cell receptor (beta chain) sequence with its context. Antigen unknown. Libraries of TCR beta came from iRepertoire HTBI primers plus Arm-PCR of CDR3 regions. Each CDR3 protein gets one entry after TCRdb re-called the multiplex PCR reads with MiXCR. This repertoire shows hundreds of thousands of distinct CDR3 sequences, about 14% found once; its top ten account for approximately 9.3%. CDR1 SGHRS and CDR2 YFSETQ come from the germline V gene. The CDR3 sequence is 15 residues long. V gave up 5 bases and J gave up 7 bases, with 16 bases separating them. Time point indicated: newly diagnosed GD, antithyroid drugs for less than 3 months. The TCR library was made from RNA that had been extracted from PBMCs in TRIzol. The sample is drawn from a study of regulatory T cells in long-lasting Graves disease. Regarding the study as a whole: Persistent disease exhibited a predilection for TRBV28, TRBJ1-2 and TRBJ2-5. Shared public clonotypes totalled some 2,500 in persistent patients, compared with some 920 in new patients.

These data were also reused for a study on T cells in Graves' hyperthyroidism and ophthalmopathy. Turning to that study: Ophthalmopathy was model-predicted a median 6.5 months pre-onset.

The V gene is TRBV5-1, the J gene TRBJ1-6, with D tentatively TRBD1 (5 bases). This sequence originates from a man aged 25-45 years with Graves disease. Specimen: peripheral blood mononuclear cells (PBMCs), collected at new diagnosis, from a patient treated with antithyroid drugs. CDR3 DNA: TGCGCCAGCAGACCGGGGGGGATTGGAAATTCACCCCTCCACTTT. Amino acid sequence: CASRPGGIGNSPLHF.